A selection of T cell receptor beta chains follows, all from one sample in a study of blood T cell repertoires in COVID-19. The data were produced by immunoSEQ multiplex PCR, yet TCRdb's version contains in-frame clones alone and is incomplete. This sample carries over 250,000 clones, 75% to 90% of them seen once, and the ten largest clones take 2% to 2.5%. Sequencing was performed on peripheral blood. Receptor source: a man between 45 and 60 years old with acute or convalescent COVID-19. Each CDR3 is given with its conserved first and last residue. Fields, in order: clone size, V gene, J gene, D gene, CDR3 DNA, CDR3 protein. The D gene is left open where the match is weak. Clone size is not always given. Where it is, it says once, few, many or a class for expanded clones.

>once|TRBV6-6|TRBJ2-7|.
TGTGCCAGCAGTCCTAGGGGCCCCAGCTCCTACGAGCAGTACTTC
CASSPRGPSSYEQYF
>.|TRBV27|TRBJ1-6|TRBD1
TGTGCCAGCAGGGGGACAGGGTCCTATAATTCACCCCTCCACTTT
CASRGTGSYNSPLHF
>.|TRBV5-6|TRBJ2-4|.
TGTGCCAGCAGCTTGCCCGGAGAAAACATTCAGTACTTC
CASSLPGENIQYF
>.|TRBV11-2|TRBJ1-1|.
TGTGCCAGCAGCTCCGTTGGGGGGGACACTGAAGCTTTCTTT
CASSSVGGDTEAFF
>.|TRBV12-3/TRBV12-4|TRBJ1-6|.
TGTGCCAGCAGCGCGCGGGGCGTTTCACCCCTCCACTTT
CASSARGVSPLHF
>.|TRBV7-3|TRBJ1-1|.
TGTGCCAGCAGCCTAGGGGTGGGGAACACTGAAGCTTTCTTT
CASSLGVGNTEAFF
>.|TRBV11-1|TRBJ2-4|TRBD1
TGTGCCAGCAGCCTCGGGACAGGGGCGGGAGACATTCAGTACTTC
CASSLGTGAGDIQYF
>.|TRBV6-5|TRBJ1-2|TRBD1
TGTGCCAGCAGTTATTCTCCGGGACAGGGTCGTGGCTACACCTTC
CASSYSPGQGRGYTF
>.|TRBV12-5|TRBJ1-2|TRBD1
TGTGCTAGTGCCCCTAGTGACAGGGGAGCTAACTATGGCTACACCTTC
CASAPSDRGANYGYTF
>few|TRBV23-1|TRBJ1-1|.
TGCGCCAGCAGTCAATCGCGGCAGCTTGAAGCTTTCTTT
CASSQSRQLEAFF
>.|TRBV15|TRBJ2-7|TRBD1
TGTGCCACCAGCGACCGGGACAGGGCCTACGAGCAGTACTTC
CATSDRDRAYEQYF
>once|TRBV7-3|TRBJ2-1|.
TGTGCCAGCAGCTTAGGAGTGAGCTCCTACAATGAGCAGTTCTTC
CASSLGVSSYNEQFF
>.|TRBV21-1|TRBJ1-6|.
TGTGCCAGCAGCGCCCGGGACAGGGGCCTCCCGGGGGATAATTCACCCCTCCACTTT
CASSARDRGLPGDNSPLHF
>.|TRBV12-3/TRBV12-4|TRBJ1-5|.
TGTGCCAGCTCCGGTTTGGTGGATCAGCCCCAGCATTTT
CASSGLVDQPQHF
>.|TRBV28|TRBJ2-1|TRBD2
TGTGCCAGCAGTCCCGGAGTAGCGGGGACCAATGAGCAGTTCTTC
CASSPGVAGTNEQFF
>.|TRBV9|TRBJ1-2|.
TGTGCCAGCAGCGTAGTACAGGACTATGGCTACACCTTC
CASSVVQDYGYTF
>.|TRBV4-1|TRBJ1-5|TRBD1
TGCGCCAGCAGCCAGGACAGGGTTCAGCCCCAGCATTTT
CASSQDRVQPQHF
>.|TRBV27|TRBJ2-7|TRBD1
TGTGCCAGCAGGCCGGGACAGGGGCCCACCTACGAGCAGTACTTC
CASRPGQGPTYEQYF
>.|TRBV21-1|TRBJ1-1|.
TGTGCCAGCCCCCTTGAAGCTTTCTTT
CASPLEAFF
>.|TRBV2|TRBJ1-5|.
TGTGCCAGCAGTGTGAGTGGAGGCGATCAGCCCCAGCATTTT
CASSVSGGDQPQHF
>.|TRBV5-4|TRBJ2-1|TRBD1
TGTGCCAGCAGCTTGGCCGGGACAGGGGACTACAATGAGCAGTTCTTC
CASSLAGTGDYNEQFF
>.|TRBV10-3|TRBJ2-1|.
TGTGCCATCAGTGAGGCCCAAGCCCTCATCTACAATGAGCAGTTCTTC
CAISEAQALIYNEQFF
>.|TRBV12-3/TRBV12-4|TRBJ1-1|.
TGTGCCAGCAGTTTAAGCCAGGCGACTGAAGCTTTCTTT
CASSLSQATEAFF
>.|TRBV11-2|TRBJ1-1|.
TGTGCCAGCAGCTTACAGAACACTGAAGCTTTCTTT
CASSLQNTEAFF
>.|TRBV7-9|TRBJ2-7|TRBD1
TGTGCCAGCAGCTTAGCGTCGGGGACAGCTGTCTTCGAGCAGTACTTC
CASSLASGTAVFEQYF
>.|TRBV19|TRBJ1-5|TRBD1
TGTGCCAGTAGTAGGGGGACAGGGGATACCCTCAGGCCCCAGCATTTT
CASSRGTGDTLRPQHF
>.|TRBV11-3|TRBJ2-3|TRBD2
TGTGCCAGCAGCTTAAATAGCGGGGCAAGCACAGATACGCAGTATTTT
CASSLNSGASTDTQYF
>.|TRBV2|TRBJ2-2|.
TGTGCCAGCAGTGAACAGGGGGGCGTCAACACCGGGGAGCTGTTTTTT
CASSEQGGVNTGELFF
>.|TRBV5-1|TRBJ1-1|.
TGCGCCAGCAGCTTGAGCAGGGGTGGGACTGAAGCTTTCTTT
CASSLSRGGTEAFF
>.|TRBV6-6|TRBJ2-4|TRBD1
TGTGCCAGCAGTCAGCCGACCGGACAGGGGGCGTTAAACATTCAGTACTTC
CASSQPTGQGALNIQYF
>once|TRBV29-1|TRBJ1-1|.
TGCAGCCTCCGAGGGGGGAACACTGAAGCTTTCTTT
CSLRGGNTEAFF
>.|TRBV7-9|TRBJ2-5|.
TGTGCCAGCAGCTTAGGTGCGGGACAAGAGACCCAGTACTTC
CASSLGAGQETQYF
>few|TRBV5-1|TRBJ2-3|.
TGCGCCAGCAGCTTGACAGGGGGGGAAGATACGCAGTATTTT
CASSLTGGEDTQYF
>.|TRBV7-3|TRBJ1-6|.
TGTGCCAGCAGCTGGGGCCCGGGGGATTCACCCCTCCACTTT
CASSWGPGDSPLHF
>.|TRBV5-1|TRBJ1-4|.
TGCGCCAGCAGCTTGGGACGCGGGGGCCGAGCTAATGAAAAACTGTTTTTT
CASSLGRGGRANEKLFF
>.|TRBV11-2|TRBJ2-7|TRBD2
TGTGCCAGCAGCTGGGGACGTAGCGGGGGGCCCGAGAGCTCCTACGAGCAGTACTTC
CASSWGRSGGPESSYEQYF
>.|TRBV10-2|TRBJ2-5|TRBD1
TGCGCCAGCAGGGGGCAGCCGGACAGGGAAGCAGAGACCCAGTACTTC
CASRGQPDREAETQYF
>.|TRBV25-1|TRBJ1-2|.
TGTGCCAGCAGTGACCATGCCAGGGTTAATGGCTACACCTTC
CASSDHARVNGYTF
>.|TRBV7-9|TRBJ2-7|TRBD2
TGTGCCAGCAGCTTCTCCGGGGGGAGGGGCGAGCAGTACTTC
CASSFSGGRGEQYF
>.|TRBV5-1|TRBJ2-7|.
TGCGCCAGCAGCTTGGGGCAGCCCGGGATGAACGAGCAGTACTTC
CASSLGQPGMNEQYF
>.|TRBV7-8|TRBJ2-2|.
TGTGCCAGCAGCCCCGCGGGGCCCACCGGGGAGCTGTTTTTT
CASSPAGPTGELFF
>.|TRBV6-4|TRBJ2-3|TRBD1
TGTGCCAGCTCCGGGACAGGGGACACAGATACGCAGTATTTT
CASSGTGDTDTQYF
>.|TRBV6-5|TRBJ2-5|TRBD2
TGTGCCAGCACTAGCGGGGAGACCCAGTACTTC
CASTSGETQYF
>few|TRBV2|TRBJ1-1|TRBD1
TGTGCCAGCAGCGGACAGGGGAGGGTTGAAGCTTTCTTT
CASSGQGRVEAFF
>.|TRBV5-5|TRBJ2-1|.
TGTGCCAGCAGCTTGTCTTGGGAAGGGAGCTCCTACAATGAGCAGTTCTTC
CASSLSWEGSSYNEQFF
>.|TRBV27|TRBJ2-2|.
TGTGCCAGCAGTTTTTTGAAGCGGACGGGGAACACCGGGGAGCTGTTTTTT
CASSFLKRTGNTGELFF
>.|TRBV6-5|TRBJ1-1|.
TGTGCCAGCAGAGCCGAAAGCTTGAACACTGAAGCTTTCTTT
CASRAESLNTEAFF